The 15 T cell receptor beta chains listed next were all sequenced from one sample in a study of early T cells in non-severe SARS-CoV-2 infection. TCRdb re-called the 5' RACE reads through MiXCR, storing one row per CDR3 protein. The repertoire includes fewer than 120,000 distinct CDR3 sequences, 10% to 15% of them detected once, and 3.8% sits in the top ten. The specimen was whole blood, collected at baseline. These receptor sequences come from an adult who was a healthcare worker with PCR-confirmed SARS-CoV-2 infection or an uninfected control (not recorded which).

V gene TRBV6-1 combines with J gene TRBJ2-3; maybe TRBD1 (5 bases). The CDR3 runs to 13 residues. With 2 bases removed from V and 4 bases from J, the gap between germline ends came to 7 bases. Per germline, CDR1 MNHNS and CDR2 SASEGT. CDR3 in amino acids: CASSEQGPDTQYF. The CDR3, as DNA: TGTGCCAGCAGTGAACAGGGCCCAGATACGCAGTATTTT.

The chain combines TRBV3-1 with TRBJ2-2, with D possibly TRBD2 on 6 matching bases. Germline CDR1 reads LGHDT; CDR2 reads YNNKEL (reference sequence). Between the trimmed V and J ends, which lost 4 bases and 8 bases, there was a span of 17 bases. This CDR3 is 15 amino acids long. The CDR3 spells CASSPRDSRRGELFF. For the CDR3, the DNA is TGTGCCAGCAGCCCGCGGGATTCCAGACGGGGGGAGCTGTTTTTT. Filled out from reference TRBV3-1 and TRBJ2-2, the complete variable domain reads DTAVSQTPKYLVTQMGNDKSIKCEQNLGHDTMYWYKQDSKKFLKIMFSYNNKELIINETVPNRFSPKSPDKAHLNLHINSLELGDSAVYFCASSPRDSRRGELFFGEGSRLTVL.

There are many counts of this clonotype. J is TRBJ2-7 and V is TRBV18; 8 bases are a match to TRBD1. Germline V lookup: CDR1 KGHSH, CDR2 LQKENI. V gave up 3 bases and J gave up 2 bases; unmatched junction bases: 3. The CDR3 extends over 14 amino acids. CDR3 bases: TGTGCCAGCTCACCCGGACAGGGAACCTACGAGCAGTACTTC. Protein: CASSPGQGTYEQYF.

This clonotype was observed many times. J is TRBJ1-6 and V is TRBV5-6; no clear D gene. The CDR3 contains 16 residues. The germline gives CDR1 SGHDT, CDR2 YYEEEE. The V and J ends lost 2 bases and 10 bases respectively, with 19 bases between them. CDR3 sequence: CASSFYGVQGWSPLHF. CDR3 in DNA: TGTGCCAGCAGCTTTTATGGGGTTCAAGGTTGGTCACCCCTCCACTTT.

Ten or more counts support this clonotype. J is TRBJ2-7 and V is TRBV7-8; 7 positions agree with TRBD1. This CDR3 comprises 14 residues. The J segment lost 2 bases and the V segment lost 5 bases, leaving 6 bases of the junction unmatched. Germline values: CDR1 SGHVS, CDR2 FQNEAQ. CDR3 in amino acids: CASSPDRLPYEQYF. DNA of the CDR3: TGTGCCAGCAGCCCGGACAGGCTTCCCTACGAGCAGTACTTC.

The chain recombines TRBV5-1 with TRBJ1-6; D is unresolved. The CDR3 has 16 residues. The V gene lost 0 bases and the J gene lost 5 bases, with 12 bases spanning the gap. Looked up from germline, CDR1 is SGHRS and CDR2 is YFSETQ. The CDR3 DNA reads TGCGCCAGCAGCTTGGGAGCGACACGGGATAATTCACCCCTCCACTTT. Translation gives CASSLGATRDNSPLHF.

This clonotype has at least ten counts. The rearrangement joins TRBV18 to TRBJ1-1; TRBD1 aligns across 9 bases. CDR1 is KGHSH, CDR2 LQKENI, per germline. The CDR3 is 15 residues long. Germline trimming cut 2 bases from V and 1 base from J; bases unmatched to any gene: 2. CDR3 in amino acids: CASSPRGQGNTEAFF. As DNA, the CDR3 is TGTGCCAGCTCACCAAGGGGACAGGGGAACACTGAAGCTTTCTTT.

Only a few counts were recorded for this clonotype. The J gene is TRBJ1-3, the V gene TRBV4-2, with D unresolved. The CDR3 has 16 amino acids. The V and J ends lost 0 bases and 0 bases respectively, with 9 bases between them. Looked up from germline, CDR1 is LGHNA and CDR2 is YNFKEQ. The CDR3 here is CASSQDKSYSGNTIYF. The CDR3 nucleotides are TGTGCCAGCAGCCAAGATAAATCTTACTCTGGAAACACCATATATTTT.

Only a few counts were recorded for this clonotype. The chain uses TRBV20-1 and TRBJ2-1; no reliable D call. The CDR3 is 15 residues long. Germline V gene sequence: CDR1 DFQATT, CDR2 SNEGSKA (reference sequence). The V and J ends lost 2 bases and 4 bases respectively, with 15 bases between them. CDR3 sequence reads: CSARPRHVRYNEQFF. CDR3 DNA sequence: TGCAGTGCTAGACCCCGCCACGTCCGATACAATGAGCAGTTCTTC.

The chain combines TRBV28 with TRBJ1-6; 11 nucleotides match TRBD1. Trimming at V came to 7 bases and at J to 9 bases, leaving 11 bases not matched to a gene. The CDR3 totals 16 residues. Looked up from germline, CDR1 is MDHEN and CDR2 is SYDVKM. The CDR3 sequence: CASTDPRTGGFSPLHF. The CDR3 nucleotides are TGTGCCAGCACCGATCCTCGGACAGGGGGCTTTTCACCCCTCCACTTT.

This chain uses TRBV27 with TRBJ1-1; D gene unclear. This CDR3 has 15 amino acids. Germline V CDR1 and CDR2: MNHEY, SMNVEV (reference sequence). V was shortened by 5 bases and J by 0 bases, with 13 bases between the two germline ends. The CDR3 nucleotides are TGTGCCAGCAGTCTTAGCGGAAACCTGAACACTGAAGCTTTCTTT. Translated, it gives CASSLSGNLNTEAFF.

This clonotype turned up a few times. The chain couples TRBV5-1 to TRBJ2-7; TRBD1 agrees at 12 bases. Germline V gives CDR1 SGHRS, CDR2 YFSETQ. The CDR3 sequence is 18 residues long. V dropped 4 bases and J dropped 4; count of bases not matched to a gene: 15. The CDR3 sequence is CASSVWDRGRAFVYEQYF. The CDR3, as DNA: TGCGCCAGCAGCGTATGGGACAGGGGGCGCGCATTCGTTTACGAGCAGTACTTC.

The sample holds a few counts of this clonotype. The chain combines TRBV11-2 with TRBJ2-7; D unresolved. Germline V gene sequence: CDR1 SGHAT, CDR2 FQNNGV. The CDR3 length is 14 residues. V was trimmed by 5 bases and J by 5 bases, leaving 16 bases between them. The CDR3 sequence: CASSLPGTRNEQYF. In DNA form, the CDR3 reads TGTGCCAGCAGCCTCCCTGGCACCCGCAACGAGCAGTACTTC.

This chain uses TRBV5-1 with TRBJ2-1; TRBD1 matches 7 bases. This CDR3 contains 16 residues. Per germline, CDR1 SGHRS and CDR2 YFSETQ. V dropped 1 base and J dropped 3; count of bases not matched to a gene: 7. The CDR3 DNA is TGCGCCAGCAGCTTGACAGGGGATCAGGACTACAATGAGCAGTTCTTC. It translates to CASSLTGDQDYNEQFF.

The rearrangement joins TRBV7-2 to TRBJ2-5; a possible D gene is TRBD1 (8 bases). This CDR3 is 15 amino acids long. Germline CDR1 reads SGHTA; CDR2 reads FQGNSA. Trimming took 5 bases from V and 2 from J, leaving 15 bases between them. The CDR3 here is CASSRQGREQETQYF. DNA of the CDR3: TGTGCCAGCAGCCGACAGGGGAGGGAGCAAGAGACCCAGTACTTC.